Detailed here is one T cell receptor beta chain. Its antigen is unidentified. Each CDR3 protein is one row after TCRdb ran MiXCR on the reads. The data show hundreds of thousands of distinct CDR3 sequences, roughly 33% seen once. This entry comes from a study of T cell repertoires in cytomegalovirus infection. Study context: In the study, CMV epitopes included recently identified HLA-C-restricted and well-studied HLA-B-restricted ones. The public TCR beta signatures pointed to both CMV infection and matching HLA type.

Findings and caveats of the study: CMV-specific TCR beta clonotypes restricted by HLA-C dominated the ex vivo response. Individuals carrying CMV plus the relevant HLA were identified by cumulative frequency of public TCR beta families.

V was pared by 4 bases and J by 3 bases, with 25 bases between. Germline values: CDR1 SGHNT, CDR2 YYREEE (reference sequence). This CDR3 contains 18 residues. The chain uses TRBV5-4 and TRBJ1-2, with D possibly matching TRBD1 (5 bases). This receptor was taken from a human donor in good health (CMV status not recorded). Some clones in this sample may be carry-over from other donors' samples. The specimen comprised cultured CD8+ T cells from PBMCs, sampled from culture after CMV antigen stimulation. The chain's CDR3 is CASSPVGGWGRQDYGYTF. The CDR3 DNA reads as TGTGCCAGCAGCCCCGTCGGGGGATGGGGCCGTCAAGACTATGGCTACACCTTC. The full variable domain, with the rest looked up from reference TRBV5-4 and TRBJ1-2, is ETGVTQSPTHLIKTRGQQVTLRCSSQSGHNTVSWYQQALGQGPQFIFQYYREEENGRGNFPPRFSGLQFPNYSSELNVNALELDDSALYLCASSPVGGWGRQDYGYTFGSGTRLTVV.